This entry lists 21 T cell receptor beta chains sequenced from one sample in a study of T cell clonality in common variable immunodeficiency. Profiled with immunoSEQ multiplex PCR; TCRdb holds only in-frame clones, not every one. There are approximately 58,000 clones in the sample, none observed a single time. Material: peripheral blood mononuclear cells. The receptor source for this set is a person aged 18-70 years in good health.

In this sample, this clone turned up many times. The read ends 3 residues shy of where the CDR3 ends; the end is completed using the germline J gene. This chain uses TRBV10-1 with TRBJ1-2, with D possibly matching TRBD1 (5 bases). From germline, CDR1 is WNHNN and CDR2 SYGVQD (reference sequence). The CDR3 has 11 amino acids. This CDR3 is CASSGGMGYTF. The sequenced CDR3 bases are TGCGCCAGCAGTGGGGGCATGGGC.

In this sample, this clone turned up many times. The read ends 3 residues early relative to the CDR3; the germline J gene fills the gap. This chain connects TRBV20-1 to TRBJ1-1; a possible D gene is TRBD1 (6 bases). Germline loops: CDR1 DFQATT, CDR2 SNEGSKA (reference sequence). This CDR3 has 13 residues. CDR3 DNA, as far as it was read: TGCAGGATCAAAGGACAGATGAACACTGAA. It encodes CRIKGQMNTE. The whole CDR3 sequence is CRIKGQMNTEAFF.

Many counts were recorded for this clone. The observed sequence ends 3 residues before the CDR3 terminus, with the missing tail filled in from the germline J gene. The chain links TRBV20-1 to TRBJ2-3; 15 positions agree with TRBD2. The CDR3 spans 17 residues. CDR1 DFQATT and CDR2 SNEGSKA come from the germline V gene (reference sequence). The V and J ends lost 4 bases and 5 bases, in that order; junction bases with no gene match: 10. CDR3 DNA, as far as it was read: TGCAGTGCTAAGTCCGGACTAGCGGGAGGGCAGGAAGATACG. This sequence encodes CSAKSGLAGGQEDT. The full-length CDR3 reads as CSAKSGLAGGQEDTQYF.

Concerning this clone: The read terminates 3 residues ahead of where the CDR3 ends, so the germline J gene completes it. The rearrangement links TRBV7-9 to TRBJ2-5; D remains ambiguous. Per germline, CDR1 SEHNR and CDR2 FQNEAQ (reference sequence). Trimming removed 7 bases at V and 0 bases at J, with 12 bases between. CDR3 length: 14 residues. CDR3 bases read: TGTGCCAGCAACATCCGACTGAACCAAGAGACC. Amino acid sequence: CASNIRLNQET. The entire CDR3 protein is CASNIRLNQETQYF.

This clone has ten or more counts. The sequence runs out 3 residues before the end of the CDR3; the remainder is reconstructed from the germline J gene. The chain employs TRBV20-1 and TRBJ2-1; possible D gene TRBD1, 5 bases. Germline-derived CDR1 and CDR2 are DFQATT and SNEGSKA (reference sequence). Trimming stripped 5 bases from V and 5 bases from J, with 13 bases between. This CDR3 is 13 amino acids long. CDR3 sequence: CSAGATAHNEQFF. Incomplete CDR3 DNA: TGCAGTGCTGGGGCGACGGCCCACAATGAG.

Ten or more counts support this clone. Sequence at one end of the junction differs from germline and may be a read error. The read terminates 3 residues before the CDR3 end, so the remaining end is supplied by the germline J gene. The chain joins TRBV6-4 to TRBJ1-5; 12 bases agree with TRBD1. This CDR3 spans 17 amino acids. CDR1 is MRHNA and CDR2 is SNTAGT in the germline V gene. CDR3 DNA, as far as it was read: TGTGCCAGCAGGGACTTGGACGGGACAGGGGGCTTTCAGCCC. Amino acid sequence: CASRDLDGTGGFQP. The whole CDR3 is CASRDLDGTGGFQPQHF.

In regard to this clone: Sequencing ends 3 residues short of the CDR3 end; the germline J gene provides the rest. The chain uses TRBV11-3 and TRBJ1-2; D gene ambiguous. The CDR3 has 15 amino acids. Germline lookup yields CDR1 SGHNT and CDR2 YENEEA. The CDR3 sequence is CASSLSGPSYNDYTF. The CDR3 bases that were read are TGTGCCAGCAGCCTAAGCGGACCCTCCTACAATGAC.

With regard to this clone: The sequenced fragment ends 3 residues before the CDR3 boundary, so the rest is inferred from the germline J gene. The rearrangement joins TRBV11-3 to TRBJ2-3; D is possibly TRBD1 (6 bases). The CDR3 spans 15 residues. Trimming removed 5 bases from V and 6 bases from J, with 18 bases in between. CDR1 SGHNT and CDR2 YENEEA come from the germline V gene. CDR3 in amino acids: CASSQGAYQGDTQYF. The part of the CDR3 DNA that was read is TGTGCCAGCAGCCAAGGGGCCTATCAGGGGGATACG.

This clone was found many times. The read comes to an end 3 residues before the CDR3 does, leaving the germline J gene to fill in the end. The rearrangement uses TRBV19 and TRBJ1-1, with TRBD1 identical over 7 bases. Germline V lookup: CDR1 LNHDA, CDR2 SQIVND (reference sequence). With 6 bases clipped from V and 4 bases from J, the junction kept 5 bases outside the gene matches. The CDR3 covers 13 residues. CDR3 DNA (partial): TGTGCCAGTAGCTCCACAGGGGCCACTGAA. This gives the protein CASSSTGATE. The complete CDR3 sequence is CASSSTGATEAFF. Together with reference TRBV19 and TRBJ1-1, the CDR3 gives the full variable domain: DGGITQSPKYLFRKEGQNVTLSCEQNLNHDAMYWYRQDPGQGLRLIYYSQIVNDFQKGDIAEGYSVSREKKESFPLTVTSAQKNPTAFYLCASSSTGATEAFFGQGTRLTVV.

The sample holds many counts of this clone. The read ends 3 residues early relative to the CDR3; the germline J gene fills the gap. This chain connects TRBV5-6 to TRBJ1-3; D is unclear. Germline lookup yields CDR1 SGHDT and CDR2 YYEEEE. The CDR3 loop spans 14 amino acids. Deletions cut 5 bases from V and 0 bases from J, with 9 bases between. The CDR3 bases that were read are TGTGCCAGCAGTCGACTGCTCTCTGGAAACACC. Its translation is CASSRLLSGNT. The complete CDR3 protein is CASSRLLSGNTIYF.

At least ten counts were recorded for this clone. The CDR3 is cut off 3 residues early in the read; its end comes from the germline J gene. The chain is built from TRBV7-2 and TRBJ2-7, with D maybe TRBD2 (6 bases). CDR3 length equals 14 residues. Trimming took off 5 bases at V and 2 bases at J, with 13 bases between the two ends. Germline CDR1 SGHTA, CDR2 FQGNSA. The CDR3 region is CASSARGRTYEQYF. The part of the CDR3 DNA that was read is TGTGCCAGCAGCGCTCGGGGGAGGACCTACGAG.

This clone showed up many times. This CDR3 reads CAWSVQGATEAFF. The sequenced part of the CDR3 DNA is TGTGCCTGGAGTGTACAGGGGGCTACTGAA. The rearrangement joins TRBV30 to TRBJ1-1; 9 bases line up with TRBD1. Read sequence stops 3 residues before the CDR3 end, and the germline J gene provides the missing end. The CDR3 contains 13 residues. The V segment lost 0 bases and the J segment 5 bases; nucleotides outside the gene matches: 1. The germline gives CDR1 GTSNPN, CDR2 SVGIG (reference sequence).

Ten or more counts support this clone. The read ends 3 residues before the CDR3 terminus; that terminus is restored from the germline J gene. The V gene is TRBV5-6, the J gene TRBJ2-2; 7 bases fit TRBD1. The junction had 10 bases not matched to a gene; V was cut back by 8 bases and J by 6 bases. This CDR3 has 14 amino acids. Germline CDR1 SGHDT, CDR2 YYEEEE. CDR3 amino acids: CASTPQGSPGELFF. CDR3 DNA, as far as it was read: TGTGCCAGTACCCCACAGGGGTCCCCCGGGGAG.

This clone was seen ten or more times. The read stops 3 residues short of the end of the CDR3; the missing end is completed from the germline J gene. The chain is built from TRBV6-2 or TRBV6-3 and TRBJ2-1, with 9 bases that match TRBD2. Germline lookup yields CDR1 MNHEY and CDR2 SVGEGT. The CDR3 is made up of 17 amino acids. Trimming cost V 0 bases and J 5 bases; bases outside gene matches: 8. Incomplete CDR3 DNA: TGTGCCAGCAGTTACTCGATAGGCGGGAGGGTTCACAATGAG. Translation: CASSYSIGGRVHNE. The full CDR3 reads CASSYSIGGRVHNEQFF.

The table lists this clone with many counts. Coverage ceases 3 residues before the CDR3 finishes, and the germline J gene fills in the end. The chain employs TRBV5-6 and TRBJ1-2, with D unresolved. Per germline, CDR1 SGHDT and CDR2 YYEEEE. There are 15 residues in the CDR3. The CDR3 DNA, read in part, is TGTGCCAGCAGCCTGTCGGGGTCATTACGTGGAAGC. Amino acids: CASSLSGSLRGS. The complete CDR3 reads CASSLSGSLRGSYTF.

This clone was observed many times. With the read ending 3 residues before the CDR3 end, the germline J gene is used to fill in that end. This chain joins TRBV7-8 and TRBJ2-2; TRBD2 might be the D (6 bases). This CDR3 spans 17 amino acids. V lost 3 bases and J 6 bases, leaving 20 bases between the germline ends. The V gene's germline CDR1 is SGHVS and CDR2 FQNEAQ. The CDR3 protein is CASSLWGSGPRAGELFF. The CDR3 DNA, read in part, is TGTGCCAGCAGCTTGTGGGGGAGCGGGCCCAGGGCCGGGGAG.

This clone was seen ten or more times. The read gets to within 3 residues of the CDR3 end, and the germline J gene fills in the rest. V is TRBV5-5 and J is TRBJ2-5; TRBD2 is a possible D gene (5 bases). Germline V lookup: CDR1 SGHKS, CDR2 YYEKEE (reference sequence). The CDR3 is 13 residues long. Between the trimmed V and J ends, which lost 5 bases and 5 bases, there was a span of 13 bases. The sequenced part of the CDR3 DNA is TGTGCCAGCAGATCGGGGATGTGGGAGACC. Amino acids: CASRSGMWET. The whole CDR3 protein reads CASRSGMWETQYF.

This clone was seen many times. The observed sequence ends 3 residues before the CDR3 terminus, with the missing tail filled in from the germline J gene. The chain employs TRBV7-3 and TRBJ2-7, with TRBD1 as a possible D gene (5 bases). V lost 2 bases and J 3 bases, leaving 14 bases between the germline ends. Per the germline V gene, CDR1 is SGHTA and CDR2 is FQGTGA. The CDR3 loop spans 15 amino acids. Partial CDR3 DNA: TGTGCCAGCAGCTTATATGCAGGGCCTTACTACGAG. Its translation: CASSLYAGPYYE. The complete CDR3 reads CASSLYAGPYYEQYF.

This clone was detected ten times or more. The read terminates 3 residues ahead of where the CDR3 ends, so the germline J gene completes it. The V and J genes are TRBV28 and TRBJ2-7; the match to TRBD2 covers 11 bases. The CDR3 consists of 15 residues. Per the germline V gene, CDR1 is MDHEN and CDR2 is SYDVKM. With V trimmed by 6 bases and J by 6 bases, 10 bases remained unmatched. CDR3 bases read: TGTGCCAGCAGAACGATAGCGGGAGGGTACTCCGAG. Protein sequence: CASRTIAGGYSE. The full CDR3 sequence reads CASRTIAGGYSEQYF. Using reference TRBV28 and TRBJ2-7 for the parts outside the CDR3, the full variable domain is DVKVTQSSRYLVKRTGEKVFLECVQDMDHENMFWYRQDPGLGLRLIYFSYDVKMKEKGDIPEGYSVSREKKERFSLILESASTNQTSMYLCASRTIAGGYSEQYFGPGTRLTVT.

This clone was seen ten or more times. The read ends 3 residues early relative to the CDR3; the germline J gene fills the gap. The V gene is TRBV19, the J gene TRBJ2-5; tentative D call: TRBD2 (6 bases). There are 16 residues in the CDR3. V lost 5 bases and J 4 bases, leaving 20 bases between the germline ends. The germline gives CDR1 LNHDA, CDR2 SQIVND (reference sequence). The covered CDR3 bases are TGTGCCAGTAGTCCCGGGTTTTCCGGGGGTGGAGAGACC. It is translated as CASSPGFSGGGET. The entire CDR3 reads CASSPGFSGGGETQYF. The full variable domain, in which reference TRBV19 and TRBJ2-5 provide the parts outside the CDR3, is DGGITQSPKYLFRKEGQNVTLSCEQNLNHDAMYWYRQDPGQGLRLIYYSQIVNDFQKGDIAEGYSVSREKKESFPLTVTSAQKNPTAFYLCASSPGFSGGGETQYFGPGTRLLVL.

This clone was recorded many times. The read terminates 3 residues ahead of where the CDR3 ends, so the germline J gene completes it. The rearrangement joins TRBV6-2 or TRBV6-3 to TRBJ1-5; D uncertain. This CDR3 region has 13 residues. Germline lookup yields CDR1 MNHEY and CDR2 SVGEGT. Trimming pared 5 bases from V and 3 bases from J, leaving 8 bases between. The covered CDR3 bases are TGTGCCAGCAGTCGACTGTTCAATCAGCCC. It translates to CASSRLFNQP. From start to end, the CDR3 is CASSRLFNQPQHF.